Below, 26 T cell receptor beta chains from the same sample are listed, as sequenced in a study of blood T cells in healthy people across ages. Alongside a J-beta primer mix, a sample-barcoded 5' primer served in a second PCR lasting about 7 to 12 cycles. TCRdb called the 5' RACE reads again in MiXCR, with one record for every CDR3 protein. The profile shows 800,000 to 950,000 distinct CDR3 sequences, just under 30% of them singletons. These same data were also listed under a study on T cells of mothers and their children.

The specimen sequenced was blood. Receptors were obtained from a woman between 35 and 50 years old in good health.

For this clonotype: This may come from a read error, since a much larger clone is one base off. Because the CDR3's place on the DNA is in doubt, the DNA is left out and the CDR3 is given as listed by TCRdb. The chain combines TRBV27 with TRBJ2-4; the listed D gene, TRBD2, was not tested against the DNA. The germline CDR1 and CDR2 sequences are MNHEY and SMNVEV (reference sequence). The CDR3 length equals 14 residues, ends included. The CDR3: CASRWAGGNYEQHF.

In its sample, this clonotype was seen a few times. The chain employs TRBV7-8 and TRBJ1-2; D not certain. Germline CDR1 reads SGHVS; CDR2 reads FQNEAQ. V dropped 1 base and J dropped 4 bases, with 13 bases sitting between them. This CDR3 has 15 amino acids. Written as DNA, the CDR3 is TGTGCCAGCAGCTTAGGGGCAGGCCTCCCCTATGGCTACACCTTC. It codes for CASSLGAGLPYGYTF.

This clonotype was counted ten times or more. This sequence joins TRBV7-2 and TRBJ2-1; D gene ambiguous. Between the trimmed V and J ends, which lost 0 bases and 15 bases, there was a span of 15 bases. The V gene's germline CDR1 is SGHTA and CDR2 FQGNSA. This CDR3 is 13 amino acids long. This chain's CDR3 is CASSLAGQPHPFF. DNA for the CDR3: TGTGCCAGCAGCTTAGCCGGCCAGCCTCACCCGTTCTTC.

J is TRBJ2-2 and V is TRBV29-1, with 11 bases matching TRBD2. This CDR3 comprises 16 residues. With 3 bases clipped from V and 0 bases from J, the junction kept 3 bases outside the gene matches. Germline CDR1 SQVTM, CDR2 ANQGSEA. The DNA for the CDR3 is TGCAGCGTTGAGCCTAGCGGGGGGTCGAACACCGGGGAGCTGTTTTTT. It translates to CSVEPSGGSNTGELFF.

This chain connects TRBV20-1 to TRBJ1-5; 9 bases match TRBD1. The CDR3 runs 15 residues. The J segment lost 2 bases and the V segment lost 6 bases, leaving 8 bases of the junction unmatched. The germline V gene encodes CDR1 DFQATT and CDR2 SNEGSKA (reference sequence). CDR3 in DNA: TGCAGTGCACATACAGGGGGCTCTGGCAATCAGCCCCAGCATTTT. Its translation is CSAHTGGSGNQPQHF.

This clonotype was counted a few times. This rearrangement joins TRBV9 to TRBJ2-3; D tentatively reads TRBD1 or TRBD2 (6 bases each). Trimming left V 0 bases short and J 0 bases short, with 11 bases between. Germline V lookup: CDR1 SGDLS, CDR2 YYNGEE. The CDR3 runs to 16 residues. The CDR3 coding sequence is TGTGCCAGCAGCGTAGAATGGGGGGCTAGCACAGATACGCAGTATTTT. This sequence encodes CASSVEWGASTDTQYF.

This clonotype has only a few counts. Sequence at one end of the junction differs from germline and may be a read error. This chain links TRBV7-2 with TRBJ2-5; no clear D gene. The germline gives CDR1 SGHTA, CDR2 FQGNSA. The CDR3 is made up of 13 amino acids. CDR3 DNA sequence: TGTGCCAGCAGCCCTGGGTTCCAACAGACCCAGTACTTC. As protein: CASSPGFQQTQYF.

As concerns this clonotype: A clone one base away is much larger, so this may be a read error. The rearrangement joins TRBV7-2 to TRBJ2-5; 8 nucleotides agree with TRBD1. V lost 6 bases and J lost 11; bases outside the gene matches: 17. The CDR3 has 15 amino acids. Germline CDR1 and CDR2: SGHTA and FQGNSA. In DNA, the CDR3 is TGTGCCAGCAGTCGCCGGGCAGGGGGCGACGGTGAGCAGTACTTC. Translation: CASSRRAGGDGEQYF.

The chain employs TRBV20-1 and TRBJ2-1, with D unresolved. This CDR3 has 13 residues. The V and J ends lost 7 bases and 0 bases respectively, with 10 bases between them. Germline CDR1 DFQATT, CDR2 SNEGSKA (reference sequence). The CDR3, as DNA: TGCAGTGTCACGGTGAGCTCCTACAATGAGCAGTTCTTC. Its protein is CSVTVSSYNEQFF.

V usage is TRBV6-6 and J usage is TRBJ2-7; no definite D call. V lost 0 bases and J 6 bases, leaving 9 bases between the germline ends. The CDR3 contains 13 residues. Looked up from germline, CDR1 is MNHNY and CDR2 is SVGAGI (reference sequence). CDR3 nucleotide sequence: TGTGCCAGCAGTTACTCTTTTTCGGGCGAGCAGTACTTC. Translation gives CASSYSFSGEQYF.

In this sample, this clonotype turned up a few times. In DNA form, the CDR3 reads TGTGCCTCCCCGAAGGGGGACCTTAGCAATGAGCAGTTCTTC. Translated: CASPKGDLSNEQFF. V usage is TRBV5-4 and J usage is TRBJ2-1, with D possibly matching TRBD1 (6 bases). From germline, CDR1 is SGHNT and CDR2 YYREEE (reference sequence). Trimming cost V 10 bases and J 6 bases, with 20 bases left between them. The CDR3 is 14 amino acids.

This clonotype rates as medium-sized (0.01 to 0.1%). The CDR3 sequence is CASSRTGRTEAFF. CDR3 nucleotide sequence: TGTGCCAGCAGTCGGACAGGGAGGACTGAAGCTTTCTTT. This chain joins TRBV12-3 or TRBV12-4 and TRBJ1-1, with 8 nucleotides matching TRBD1. The CDR3 sequence is 13 residues long. Trimming at V came to 5 bases and at J to 5 bases, leaving 4 bases not matched to a gene.

About this clonotype itself: Relative to the germline gene, one junction end is altered; a read error may explain this. The rearrangement links TRBV6-1 to TRBJ1-2, with a weak D call TRBD1 (5 bases). CDR1 and CDR2 (germline): MNHNS, SASEGT. The CDR3 consists of 15 residues. The CDR3 region has the DNA TGTGCCAGCAGTGAAACCCAGGGTAGTGGCTATGGCTACGCCTTC. Protein product: CASSETQGSGYGYAF.

The CDR3 DNA reads TGTGCCAGCAGCGATCTATCGAGGGGCTCCTACAATGAGCAGTTCTTC. Translating it yields CASSDLSRGSYNEQFF. The V call is TRBV14, the J call TRBJ2-1; D is tentatively TRBD1 or TRBD2 (5 bases each). The CDR3 length is 16 residues. V was pared by 5 bases and J by 0 bases, with 14 bases between. Germline values: CDR1 SGHDN, CDR2 FVKESK.

The V call is TRBV5-1, the J call TRBJ2-1, with a tentative D call TRBD2 (5 bases). The CDR3 has 15 residues. The ends were cut back, 0 bases at V and 8 bases at J, with 15 bases in the middle. The V gene's germline CDR1 is SGHRS and CDR2 YFSETQ. The DNA of the CDR3 is TGCGCCAGCAGCTTGGTAGGCCTAGCCTCCCATGAGCAGTTCTTC. Amino acid sequence: CASSLVGLASHEQFF.

This clonotype was observed at least ten times. A much larger clone differs from this one at a single base, so this may be a read error. The V and J genes are TRBV20-1 and TRBJ2-7; D unresolved. The CDR3 has 15 residues. Germline assignment: CDR1 DFQATT and CDR2 SNEGSKA (reference sequence). DNA for the CDR3: TGCAGTGTTAGAGATTTGAAACCTTCCTCCTACGAGCAGTACTTC. It specifies CSVRDLKPSSYEQYF.

The chain employs TRBV5-4 and TRBJ2-1, with D unclear. The length of the CDR3 is 12 residues. CDR1 is SGHNT, CDR2 YYREEE, per germline (reference sequence). V was pared by 4 bases and J by 9 bases, with 11 bases between. CDR3 sequence: CASSNHRLEQFF. CDR3 DNA sequence: TGTGCCAGCAGCAATCACCGTCTTGAGCAGTTCTTC. The full variable domain, rest sourced from reference TRBV5-4 and TRBJ2-1, is ETGVTQSPTHLIKTRGQQVTLRCSSQSGHNTVSWYQQALGQGPQFIFQYYREEENGRGNFPPRFSGLQFPNYSSELNVNALELDDSALYLCASSNHRLEQFFGPGTRLTVL.

The chain uses TRBV3-1 and TRBJ1-1; D gene ambiguous. The ends were cut back, 1 base at V and 11 bases at J, with 11 bases in the middle. Germline assignment: CDR1 LGHDT and CDR2 YNNKEL (reference sequence). This CDR3 has 12 amino acids. The CDR3 DNA follows: TGTGCCAGCAGCCAAGCTCGGTCGGCGGCTTTCTTT. It specifies CASSQARSAAFF.

The gene calls are TRBV7-2 and TRBJ1-2, with D uncertain. V was trimmed by 0 bases and J by 3 bases, leaving 11 bases between them. The CDR3 runs 15 residues. Germline lookup yields CDR1 SGHTA and CDR2 FQGNSA. CDR3 DNA: TGTGCCAGCAGCTTAGCGTCAACTCGTCACTATGGCTACACCTTC. It encodes CASSLASTRHYGYTF.

In its sample, this clonotype was seen a few times. The chain employs TRBV5-1 and TRBJ2-1; D might be TRBD1 or TRBD2, each matching 5 bases. This CDR3 comprises 13 residues. V shed 7 bases and J shed 12 bases, with 20 bases lying between them. CDR1 is SGHRS, CDR2 YFSETQ, per germline. CDR3 region: CASSDLGRDTQFF. DNA for the CDR3: TGCGCCAGCTCGGACTTGGGCAGGGATACGCAGTTCTTC.

V usage is TRBV28 and J usage is TRBJ1-5, with no clear D. V lost 7 bases, J lost 1 base, and 14 bases lay in between. The CDR3 runs to 15 residues. The germline gives CDR1 MDHEN, CDR2 SYDVKM. The CDR3: CASTFPPPSNQPQHF. DNA of the CDR3: TGTGCCAGCACCTTCCCTCCCCCCAGCAATCAGCCCCAGCATTTT. The complete variable domain, with remaining parts taken from reference TRBV28 and TRBJ1-5, reads DVKVTQSSRYLVKRTGEKVFLECVQDMDHENMFWYRQDPGLGLRLIYFSYDVKMKEKGDIPEGYSVSREKKERFSLILESASTNQTSMYLCASTFPPPSNQPQHFGDGTRLSIL.

Turning to this clonotype: A much larger clone differs from this one at a single base, so this may be a read error. The chain is built from TRBV29-1 and TRBJ2-7; tentatively, D is TRBD2 (6 bases). This CDR3 spans 13 amino acids. From germline, CDR1 is SQVTM and CDR2 ANQGSEA. V lost 7 bases, J lost 7 bases, and 20 bases lay in between. In DNA, the CDR3 is TGCAGCGATACTCGGGGGACGGTCGATGAGCAGTACTTC. Translated, it gives CSDTRGTVDEQYF.

The V gene is TRBV7-2, the J gene TRBJ1-1; tentatively, D is TRBD1 (5 bases). Germline loops: CDR1 SGHTA, CDR2 FQGNSA. CDR3 length: 15 residues. V was cut by 5 bases and J by 5 bases, with 18 bases left in between. The CDR3 nucleotides read TGTGCCAGCAGCCTACTGACCGGGGGAGGGACTGAAGCTTTCTTT. It yields the protein CASSLLTGGGTEAFF.

The table lists this clonotype with many counts. This chain uses TRBV7-2 with TRBJ2-5; 7 bases align to TRBD2. The CDR3 consists of 15 residues. Germline-derived CDR1 and CDR2 are SGHTA and FQGNSA. Trimming at V came to 2 bases and at J to 0 bases, leaving 3 bases not matched to a gene. The CDR3 here is CASSLFGGYQETQYF. CDR3 sequence (DNA): TGTGCCAGCAGCTTATTCGGGGGGTACCAAGAGACCCAGTACTTC.

The chain recombines TRBV20-1 with TRBJ2-7; D is perhaps TRBD2 (5 bases). The CDR3 has 17 residues. V was clipped by 0 bases and J by 5 bases, with 23 bases between them. CDR1 DFQATT and CDR2 SNEGSKA come from the germline V gene (reference sequence). The DNA of the CDR3 is TGCAGTGCTAGAGATCTCTCGACTAACACCGGGTTCGACGAGCAGTACTTC. This encodes CSARDLSTNTGFDEQYF.

There are a few counts of this clonotype. This clone may be a read error of a much larger clone one base away. The rearrangement uses TRBV27 and TRBJ2-1; weak D call: TRBD2 (5 bases). Germline assignment: CDR1 MNHEY and CDR2 SMNVEV (reference sequence). The CDR3 consists of 15 residues. V was trimmed by 5 bases and J by 5 bases, leaving 16 bases between them. DNA for the CDR3: TGTGCCAGCAGTACTACCGCGGGCGCCCACAATGAGCAGTTCTTC. Amino acid sequence: CASSTTAGAHNEQFF.